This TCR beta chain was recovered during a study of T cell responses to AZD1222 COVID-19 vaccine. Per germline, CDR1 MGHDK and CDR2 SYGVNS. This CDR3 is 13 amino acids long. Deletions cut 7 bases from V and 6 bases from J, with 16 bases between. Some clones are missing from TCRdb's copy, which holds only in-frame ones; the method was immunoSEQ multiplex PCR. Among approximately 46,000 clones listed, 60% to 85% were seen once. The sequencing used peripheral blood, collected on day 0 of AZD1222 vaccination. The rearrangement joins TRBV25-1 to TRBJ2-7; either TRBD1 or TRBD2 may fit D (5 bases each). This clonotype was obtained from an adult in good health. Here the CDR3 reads CASTPRGWGEQYF. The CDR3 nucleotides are TGTGCCAGCACCCCGAGGGGTTGGGGCGAGCAGTACTTC.